Following are 3 T cell receptor beta chains from one sample sequenced in a study of STAT5B mutations in CD4+ large granular lymphocyte leukemia. Measured with immunoSEQ multiplex PCR; TCRdb has only the in-frame clones, and not every one. Here the sample spans about 8,000 clones, about nine tenths being singletons. Source material: PBMCs. The receptors stem from a woman in her 70s with CD4+ T-cell large granular lymphocyte leukemia.

This clone showed up just a few times. The genes are TRBV5-1 and TRBJ1-2, with TRBD1 matching 7 bases. Germline V gives CDR1 SGHRS, CDR2 YFSETQ. Trimming took 4 bases from V and 2 from J; bases not matched to a gene: 8. The CDR3 has 15 residues. CDR3 sequence: CASSGGTVGNYGYTF. The DNA of the CDR3 is TGCGCCAGCAGCGGGGGGACAGTCGGGAACTATGGCTACACCTTC.

V is TRBV7-6 and J is TRBJ2-5, with a tentative D call TRBD2 (6 bases). The germline V gene encodes CDR1 SGHVS and CDR2 FNYEAQ. The CDR3 is 13 amino acids. Trimming shortened V by 5 bases and J by 2 bases, and 9 bases separated the two germline ends. CDR3 nucleotides: TGTGCCAGCAGCCGGGGGTGGCAAGAGACCCAGTACTTC. It codes for CASSRGWQETQYF.

The gene calls are TRBV5-1 and TRBJ2-5; TRBD1 aligns across 11 bases. The CDR3 runs to 14 residues. Germline CDR1 and CDR2: SGHRS and YFSETQ. The V gene end was trimmed by 4 bases and the J gene end by 5 bases; junction bases not matched to a gene: 4. The CDR3 nucleotides are TGCGCCAGCAGCGAGGGACAGGGGGGGGAGACCCAGTACTTC. Translated: CASSEGQGGETQYF.